This TCR beta chain was recovered during a study of patients and donors after allogeneic stem cell transplantation. This CDR3 has 18 amino acids. Trimming removed 0 bases from V and 0 bases from J; junction bases left unmatched: 4. One entry per CDR3 protein results from TCRdb running MiXCR on the RT-PCR reads. There are roughly 150,000 distinct CDR3 sequences in the sample; approximately 25% occur only once, and approximately 26% lies in the top ten. The TCR comes from a human donor who was either an allogeneic HSCT recipient or a stem cell or donor lymphocyte infusion donor (not recorded which). It is not recorded whose cells these are; they may come from a transplant donor. The sample comprised blood, either unsorted or a sorted T cell fraction (not recorded which). The chain employs TRBV12-3 or TRBV12-4 and TRBJ2-6; 8 bases are shared with TRBD1. CDR3 sequence (DNA): TGTGCCAGCAGTTTAGCAGCAGGGGGCTTCTCTGGGGCCAACGTCCTGACTTTC. It yields the protein CASSLAAGGFSGANVLTF.